Listed below are T cell receptor beta chains from one sample, sequenced in a study of blood T cell repertoires in COVID-19. Method: immunoSEQ multiplex PCR; TCRdb's copy keeps in-frame clones and lacks some. The data contain fewer than 300,000 clones, around 78% of them singletons. The sequenced sample was peripheral blood. Receptors originate from a woman aged 65 to 85 with active or convalescent COVID-19. Each CDR3 is given with its conserved first and last residue. D genes are given only for firm matches. The size field is filled for only some rows; it gives once, few, many or a size class.

D,V,J,size,CDR3,DNA
TRBD1,TRBV4-3,TRBJ2-2,once,CASSPDRAGITGELFF,TGCGCCAGCAGCCCGGACAGGGCGGGGATCACCGGGGAGCTGTTTTTT
TRBD1,TRBV7-8,TRBJ1-5,NA,CASSIAGTGGGNQPQHF,TGTGCCAGCAGCATCGCCGGGACAGGGGGGGGAAATCAGCCCCAGCATTTT
NA,TRBV29-1,TRBJ2-1,NA,CSVRKVAGLQFF,TGCAGCGTTAGGAAGGTAGCCGGACTACAGTTCTTC
NA,TRBV6-5,TRBJ2-3,NA,CASSYVSGSTDTQYF,TGTGCCAGCAGTTACGTGAGCGGCAGCACAGATACGCAGTATTTT
NA,TRBV3-1/TRBV3-2,TRBJ2-3,NA,CASSLPGRGGTDTQYF,TGTGCCAGCAGCCTCCCAGGGAGGGGGGGCACAGATACGCAGTATTTT
NA,TRBV13,TRBJ1-4,NA,CASRLNPGREKLFF,TGTGCCAGCAGATTAAACCCGGGTCGGGAAAAACTGTTTTTT
NA,TRBV28,TRBJ1-5,NA,CASQGSNQPQHF,TGTGCCAGTCAGGGCAGCAATCAGCCCCAGCATTTT
NA,TRBV7-7,TRBJ2-2,NA,CASSADSQGTGELFF,TGTGCCAGCAGCGCGGACTCCCAAGGCACCGGGGAGCTGTTTTTT
TRBD1,TRBV28,TRBJ1-6,NA,CASNIRDRNSPLHF,TGTGCCAGCAACATCCGGGACAGGAATTCACCCCTCCACTTT
NA,TRBV3-1/TRBV3-2,TRBJ1-5,NA,CASSQASGFSVSNQPQHF,TGTGCCAGCAGCCAAGCCAGTGGTTTCTCAGTAAGCAATCAGCCCCAGCATTTT
TRBD2,TRBV6-6,TRBJ2-5,NA,CASRRGGAGETQYF,TGTGCCAGCAGACGCGGGGGGGCTGGGGAGACCCAGTACTTC
TRBD2,TRBV3-1/TRBV3-2,TRBJ2-2,NA,CASSTGLAGGMNTGELFF,TGTGCCAGCAGCACGGGACTAGCGGGGGGCATGAACACCGGGGAGCTGTTTTTT
NA,TRBV25-1,TRBJ2-5,NA,CASAPRGAGLETQYF,TGTGCCAGCGCTCCCCGGGGGGCCGGCTTGGAGACCCAGTACTTC
TRBD2,TRBV10-3,TRBJ2-1,few,CAISGGTSGIHNEQFF,TGTGCCATCAGTGGGGGGACTAGCGGAATCCACAATGAGCAGTTCTTC
NA,TRBV5-1,TRBJ2-2,NA,CASSSLRTGELFF,TGCGCCAGCAGCTCGCTGCGGACCGGGGAGCTGTTTTTT
TRBD2,TRBV7-2,TRBJ2-2,NA,CASSWPLAGGDTGELFF,TGTGCCAGCAGCTGGCCCCTAGCGGGGGGGGACACCGGGGAGCTGTTTTTT
NA,TRBV2,TRBJ2-3,NA,CATSEQGYSTDTQYF,TGTGCCACCTCCGAACAGGGATATAGCACAGATACGCAGTATTTT
TRBD2,TRBV7-6,TRBJ2-3,NA,CASSFGLAGDITDTQYF,TGTGCCAGCAGCTTCGGTCTAGCGGGGGATATCACAGATACGCAGTATTTT
NA,TRBV10-2,TRBJ2-7,NA,CASSDRRVYEQYF,TGCGCCAGCAGTGACCGTCGGGTGTACGAGCAGTACTTC
NA,TRBV19,TRBJ2-6,NA,CATRDSSRPGANVLTF,TGTGCCACCCGGGACTCATCACGGCCTGGGGCCAACGTCCTGACTTTC
NA,TRBV28,TRBJ1-2,few,CASSLGLYVNYGYTF,TGTGCCAGCAGTTTAGGCCTGTATGTCAACTATGGCTACACCTTC
TRBD1,TRBV5-1,TRBJ1-1,NA,CASSSTGGGGNTEAFF,TGCGCCAGCAGCTCGACAGGGGGCGGTGGGAACACTGAAGCTTTCTTT
NA,TRBV5-1,TRBJ2-3,NA,CASSGPGGTDTQYF,TGCGCCAGCAGCGGGCCCGGGGGCACAGATACGCAGTATTTT
TRBD2,TRBV5-1,TRBJ2-5,NA,CASSPGGNQETQYF,TGCGCCAGCAGTCCGGGAGGGAACCAAGAGACCCAGTACTTC
NA,TRBV11-2,TRBJ2-5,NA,CASSFGLQETQYF,TGTGCCAGCAGCTTCGGACTCCAAGAGACCCAGTACTTC
NA,TRBV19,TRBJ2-3,once,CASSEAAQKDTQYF,TGTGCCAGTAGTGAGGCGGCTCAAAAAGATACGCAGTATTTT
NA,TRBV5-6,TRBJ1-1,NA,CASSLTAGARNTEAFF,TGTGCCAGCAGCTTGACCGCGGGGGCGCGGAACACTGAAGCTTTCTTT
NA,TRBV24-1,TRBJ2-1,NA,CATSEARGSYNEQFF,TGTGCCACCAGTGAAGCGCGGGGCTCCTACAATGAGCAGTTCTTC
NA,TRBV19,TRBJ1-1,few,CASSISGIGTEAFF,TGTGCCAGTAGTATATCGGGGATAGGTACTGAAGCTTTCTTT
NA,TRBV19,TRBJ1-2,NA,CASSIGDYGYTF,TGTGCCAGTAGTATAGGAGACTATGGCTACACCTTC
TRBD2,TRBV6-2/TRBV6-3,TRBJ2-3,NA,CASSTGTSAVTDTQYF,TGTGCCAGCAGTACTGGGACTAGCGCGGTCACAGATACGCAGTATTTT
TRBD2,TRBV3-1/TRBV3-2,TRBJ2-7,NA,CASSRGLAHEQYF,TGTGCCAGCAGTCGGGGACTAGCCCACGAGCAGTACTTC
NA,TRBV6-5,TRBJ1-6,NA,CASTAASAGSSPRHF,TGTGCCAGCACTGCCGCCAGCGCGGGTAGTTCACCCCGCCACTTT
NA,TRBV25-1,TRBJ2-1,NA,CASSELGATDNEQFF,TGTGCCAGCAGTGAATTAGGGGCAACAGACAATGAGCAGTTCTTC
NA,TRBV6-5,TRBJ1-2,NA,CASGNQGYGYTF,TGTGCCAGCGGAAATCAGGGGTATGGCTACACCTTC
NA,TRBV5-1,TRBJ2-7,once,CASSLGQDNYEQYF,TGCGCCAGCAGCTTGGGACAGGATAACTACGAGCAGTACTTC
NA,TRBV3-1/TRBV3-2,TRBJ2-7,NA,CASSRAADHEQYF,TGTGCCAGCAGCCGAGCGGCCGACCACGAGCAGTACTTC
TRBD1,TRBV12-3/TRBV12-4,TRBJ1-5,few,CASNTGEHQPQHF,TGTGCCAGCAACACAGGGGAGCATCAGCCCCAGCATTTT
NA,TRBV28,TRBJ1-1,NA,CASSSLREFFTEAFF,TGTGCCAGCAGCTCATTGAGGGAGTTCTTCACTGAAGCTTTCTTT
NA,TRBV7-7,TRBJ2-1,NA,CASSLILGSYNEQFF,TGTGCTAGCAGCTTAATTCTCGGCTCCTACAATGAGCAGTTCTTC
TRBD1,TRBV19,TRBJ1-1,NA,CASSEADRGMNTEAFF,TGTGCCAGTAGTGAGGCTGACAGGGGGATGAACACTGAAGCTTTCTTT
TRBD1,TRBV5-5,TRBJ1-4,NA,CASSSTGQGGEKLFF,TGTGCCAGCAGCTCCACAGGACAGGGAGGAGAAAAACTGTTTTTT
TRBD1,TRBV7-9,TRBJ1-2,NA,CASSYTGGGGYTF,TGTGCCAGCAGCTACACAGGGGGCGGGGGCTACACCTTC
NA,TRBV5-1,TRBJ2-7,NA,CASSLVGAGNEQYF,TGCGCCAGCAGCTTGGTGGGGGCAGGAAACGAGCAGTACTTC